The 21 T cell receptor beta chains below all came from one sample that was sequenced in a study of cytomegalovirus exposure and HLA in healthy donors. PCR primers comprised 60 Vbeta and 13 Jbeta primers. Assay used: immunoSEQ multiplex PCR; TCRdb lists only in-frame clones, some missing. The profile covers about 82,000 clones, with roughly a tenth appearing a single time and around 24% taken by the ten largest. The sample was PBMCs. The receptors were gathered from a man in his sixties in good health and CMV-seropositive.

The chain combines TRBV21-1 with TRBJ2-3; TRBD1, the D gene given by the table, was not confirmed from the DNA. TRBV21-1 is recorded as a pseudogene. This CDR3 is built from 17 residues. In nucleotides, the CDR3 is TGTGCCAGCAGCAAAGCGCTTTGGGCAGGGCGCACAGATACGCAGTATTTT. This translates into CASSKALWAGRTDTQYF.

This clone was counted a few times. The rearrangement links TRBV28 to TRBJ2-3, with a tentative D call TRBD1 (6 bases). The CDR3 length is 12 residues. V shed 6 bases and J shed 7 bases, with 11 bases lying between them. From germline, CDR1 is MDHEN and CDR2 SYDVKM. The CDR3 DNA reads TGTGCCAGCAGCCGGGACATGAATACGCAGTATTTT. Its protein product is CASSRDMNTQYF.

This clone was seen a handful of times. The V gene is TRBV28, the J gene TRBJ1-4; D may be TRBD1 (6 bases). The V end was cut by 8 bases, the J end by 1 base, with 17 bases between. The CDR3 loop spans 16 amino acids. The germline CDR1 and CDR2 sequences are MDHEN and SYDVKM. Written as DNA, the CDR3 is TGTGCCAGCCAACCGGGGGGCTTAGAAACTAATGAAAAACTGTTTTTT. The encoded protein is CASQPGGLETNEKLFF.

This clone was counted between two and nine times. V and J are TRBV6-5 and TRBJ1-2, with D perhaps matching TRBD1 (5 bases). Germline lookup yields CDR1 MNHEY and CDR2 SVGAGI. The ends were cut back, 6 bases at V and 5 bases at J, with 10 bases in the middle. The CDR3 contains 12 residues. In nucleotides, the CDR3 is TGTGCCAGCAGCATGACAGCTTATGGCTACACCTTC. Translating it yields CASSMTAYGYTF.

J is TRBJ2-3 and V is TRBV30; 11 bases match TRBD1. Germline-derived CDR1 and CDR2 are GTSNPN and SVGIG (reference sequence). The CDR3 is 14 residues long. The J segment lost 1 base and the V segment lost 5 bases, leaving 2 bases of the junction unmatched. CDR3 protein: CAWGTGGGTDTQYF. The CDR3 DNA sequence: TGTGCCTGGGGGACAGGGGGGGGCACAGATACGCAGTATTTT.

In its sample, this clone was seen a few times. This chain links TRBV28 with TRBJ1-1; the match to TRBD1 covers 7 bases. V lost 7 bases, J lost 5 bases, and 10 bases stayed unmatched. This CDR3 has 14 amino acids. Germline assignment: CDR1 MDHEN and CDR2 SYDVKM. The CDR3 DNA follows: TGTGCCAGCAACGAACAGGGGAGGAAGACTGAAGCTTTCTTT. Translating it yields CASNEQGRKTEAFF.

This clone was detected a few times. The CDR3 DNA is TGTGCTTCCGGTAACGGGGCCAACGTCCTGACTTTC. Translation: CASGNGANVLTF. The gene calls are TRBV30 and TRBJ2-6; D unclear. CDR1 and CDR2 (germline): GTSNPN, SVGIG (reference sequence). CDR3 length: 12 residues.

This clone has more than one count but fewer than ten. The chain is built from TRBV28 and TRBJ1-2; TRBD1 might be the D (6 bases). Per germline, CDR1 MDHEN and CDR2 SYDVKM. This CDR3 contains 16 residues. Trimming removed 5 bases from V and 5 bases from J, with 21 bases in between. CDR3 coding DNA: TGTGCCAGCAGTCTACCTTCCGACAGGCTCGCTTATGGCTACACCTTC. Translated: CASSLPSDRLAYGYTF.

This clone was seen a handful of times. The V and J genes are TRBV4-1 and TRBJ2-1; the D is unclear. Looked up from germline, CDR1 is MGHRA and CDR2 is YSYEKL. With 4 bases removed from V and 7 bases from J, the gap between germline ends came to 14 bases. This CDR3 is built from 14 residues. The CDR3 nucleotides are TGCGCCAGCAGCCCCGCACCGTCCGCGAATGAGCAGTTCTTC. It translates to CASSPAPSANEQFF.

The chain has TRBV7-9 and TRBJ1-1; D remains ambiguous. V lost 5 bases, J lost 0 bases, and 13 bases lay in between. CDR3 length equals 15 residues. In germline, CDR1 is SEHNR, CDR2 FQNEAQ (reference sequence). The CDR3 region has the DNA TGTGCCAGCAGCCCCGGTCGAGTAATGAACACTGAAGCTTTCTTT. Translating it yields CASSPGRVMNTEAFF.

This chain connects TRBV19 to TRBJ2-7; TRBD2 matches at 11 bases. The CDR3 has 18 amino acids. Germline V CDR1 and CDR2: LNHDA, SQIVND (reference sequence). V lost 6 bases and J lost 3; bases outside the gene matches: 16. The CDR3 coding sequence is TGTGCCAGTAGCCCGGGACTAGCGGCTCCCAGGGCCCTCTACGAGCAGTACTTC. Amino acids: CASSPGLAAPRALYEQYF.

This clone was counted only a few times. The chain is built from TRBV19 and TRBJ2-7; 9 nucleotides align to TRBD2. This CDR3 region has 18 residues. Germline V CDR1 and CDR2: LNHDA, SQIVND (reference sequence). The V gene end was trimmed by 4 bases and the J gene end by 4 bases; junction bases not matched to a gene: 17. This CDR3 reads CASSRSRPSGMESYEQYF. The CDR3 DNA sequence: TGTGCCAGTAGTAGGTCAAGGCCTAGCGGGATGGAGAGTTACGAGCAGTACTTC.

As for this clone: One junction end does not reproduce the germline sequence, and a read error may be involved. The V gene is TRBV10-1, the J gene TRBJ1-2; D unresolved. The CDR3 length is 12 residues. Per germline, CDR1 WNHNN and CDR2 SYGVQD (reference sequence). CDR3 coding DNA: TGCGCCAACAGTGAGTCTGGGCTTGGCTACACCTTC. Protein: CANSESGLGYTF.

The CDR3 spells CASSARLAGTGELFF. DNA of the CDR3: TGTGCCAGCAGCGCGCGACTAGCGGGAACCGGGGAGCTGTTTTTT. The gene calls are TRBV7-3 and TRBJ2-2; 11 nucleotides agree with TRBD2. Germline CDR1 reads SGHTA; CDR2 reads FQGTGA. V shed 5 bases and J 5 bases; nucleotides not matched to a gene: 4. The CDR3 covers 15 residues.

This clone has just a few counts. The CDR3 DNA is TGTGCCAGCAGCGTCCGTGCCTTTAGCGGCACAGATACGCAGTATTTT. This gives the protein CASSVRAFSGTDTQYF. This chain links TRBV11-2 with TRBJ2-3, with D maybe TRBD2 (5 bases). V was trimmed by 5 bases and J by 1 base, leaving 16 bases between them. The CDR3 contains 16 residues. CDR1 is SGHAT, CDR2 FQNNGV, per germline.

This clone was counted a few times. The V gene is TRBV7-2, the J gene TRBJ2-7; 8 bases match TRBD1. Germline V lookup: CDR1 SGHTA, CDR2 FQGNSA. With 4 bases clipped from V and 7 bases from J, the junction kept 15 bases outside the gene matches. The CDR3 runs 16 residues. The chain's CDR3 is CASSSPGTGPLEEQYF. Written as DNA, the CDR3 is TGTGCCAGCAGCTCACCTGGGACAGGTCCCCTGGAGGAGCAGTACTTC.

The rearrangement links TRBV29-1 to TRBJ2-2, with 15 bases fitting TRBD2. The CDR3 is 16 residues long. Germline values: CDR1 SQVTM, CDR2 ANQGSEA. This CDR3 is CRRGTSGGTNTGELFF. CDR3 DNA: TGCAGAAGGGGGACTAGCGGGGGGACTAACACCGGGGAGCTGTTTTTT.

The chain's CDR3 is CASSLDPAGNEQFF. CDR3 DNA sequence: TGCGCCAGCAGCTTGGACCCGGCGGGGAATGAGCAGTTCTTC. This chain links TRBV5-1 with TRBJ2-1; maybe TRBD2 (6 bases). The CDR3 is made up of 14 amino acids. With 0 bases removed from V and 7 bases from J, the gap between germline ends came to 11 bases. Germline V gene sequence: CDR1 SGHRS, CDR2 YFSETQ.

The chain employs TRBV5-5 and TRBJ1-2; 7 bases are shared with TRBD1. CDR3 length equals 14 residues. In germline, CDR1 is SGHKS, CDR2 YYEKEE (reference sequence). The V and J ends lost 3 bases and 4 bases, in that order; junction bases with no gene match: 6. This CDR3 is CASSSPGTAYGYTF. The CDR3 DNA reads as TGTGCCAGCAGCTCCCCCGGGACAGCCTATGGCTACACCTTC.

This clone was observed a few times. The chain is built from TRBV7-6 and TRBJ1-3; possibly TRBD1 for D (6 bases). The CDR3 contains 14 residues. V shed 2 bases and J shed 2 bases, with 7 bases lying between them. Germline V gene lookup returns CDR1 SGHVS and CDR2 FNYEAQ. The DNA for the CDR3 is TGTGCCAGCAGCTTATCAGGGGCTGGAAACACCATATATTTT. It codes for CASSLSGAGNTIYF. Filled out from reference TRBV7-6 and TRBJ1-3, the complete variable domain reads GAGVSQSPRYKVTKRGQDVALRCDPISGHVSLYWYRQALGQGPEFLTYFNYEAQQDKSGLPNDRFSAERPEGSISTLTIQRTEQRDSAMYRCASSLSGAGNTIYFGEGSWLTVV.

The chain recombines TRBV28 with TRBJ1-2; D may be TRBD1 (5 bases). Trimming pared 1 base from V and 4 bases from J, leaving 10 bases between. The CDR3 loop spans 14 amino acids. In germline, CDR1 is MDHEN, CDR2 SYDVKM. CDR3 nucleotides: TGTGCCAGCAGTTTATTAGACAGCTCCTATGGCTACACCTTC. Protein product: CASSLLDSSYGYTF.